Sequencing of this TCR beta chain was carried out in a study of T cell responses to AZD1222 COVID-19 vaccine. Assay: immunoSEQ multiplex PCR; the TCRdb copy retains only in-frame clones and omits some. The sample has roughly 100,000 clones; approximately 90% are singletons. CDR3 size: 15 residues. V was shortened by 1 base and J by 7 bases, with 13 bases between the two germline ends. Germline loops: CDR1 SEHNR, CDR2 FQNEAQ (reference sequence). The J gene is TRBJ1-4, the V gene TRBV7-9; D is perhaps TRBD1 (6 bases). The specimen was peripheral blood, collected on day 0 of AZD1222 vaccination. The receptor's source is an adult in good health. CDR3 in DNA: TGTGCCAGCAGCTTAGGGAACAGGGATAGTGAAAAACTGTTTTTT. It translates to CASSLGNRDSEKLFF.